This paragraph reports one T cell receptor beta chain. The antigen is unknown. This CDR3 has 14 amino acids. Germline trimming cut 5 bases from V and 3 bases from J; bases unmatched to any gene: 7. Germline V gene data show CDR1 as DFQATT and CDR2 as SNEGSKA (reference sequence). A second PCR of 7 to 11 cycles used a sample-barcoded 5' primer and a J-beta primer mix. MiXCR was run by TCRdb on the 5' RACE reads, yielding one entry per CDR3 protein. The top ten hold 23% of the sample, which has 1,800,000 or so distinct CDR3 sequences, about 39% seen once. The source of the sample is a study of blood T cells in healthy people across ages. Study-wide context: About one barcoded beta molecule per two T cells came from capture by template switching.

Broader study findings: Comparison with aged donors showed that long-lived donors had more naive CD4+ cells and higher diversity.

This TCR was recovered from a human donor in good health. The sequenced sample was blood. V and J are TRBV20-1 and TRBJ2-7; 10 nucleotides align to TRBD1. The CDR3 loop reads CSADPGQGCYEQYF. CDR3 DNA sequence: TGCAGTGCTGATCCGGGACAGGGGTGCTACGAGCAGTACTTC.